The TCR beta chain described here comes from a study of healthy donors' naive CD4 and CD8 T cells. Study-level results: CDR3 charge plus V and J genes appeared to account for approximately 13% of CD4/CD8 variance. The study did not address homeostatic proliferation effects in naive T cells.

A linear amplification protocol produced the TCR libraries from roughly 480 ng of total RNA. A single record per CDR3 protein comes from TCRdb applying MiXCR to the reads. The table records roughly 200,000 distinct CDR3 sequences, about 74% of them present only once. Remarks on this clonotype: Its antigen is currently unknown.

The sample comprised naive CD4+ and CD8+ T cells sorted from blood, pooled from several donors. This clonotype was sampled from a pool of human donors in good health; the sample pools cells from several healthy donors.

CDR3 amino acids: CASRTQRANYGYTF. DNA of the CDR3: TGTGCCAGCAGGACACAGAGAGCTAACTATGGCTACACCTTC. This chain uses TRBV6-5 with TRBJ1-2; D unresolved. The germline V and J ends were trimmed by 6 bases and 0 bases, with 11 bases remaining between them. Germline CDR1 is MNHEY and CDR2 is SVGAGI. This CDR3 comprises 14 residues.